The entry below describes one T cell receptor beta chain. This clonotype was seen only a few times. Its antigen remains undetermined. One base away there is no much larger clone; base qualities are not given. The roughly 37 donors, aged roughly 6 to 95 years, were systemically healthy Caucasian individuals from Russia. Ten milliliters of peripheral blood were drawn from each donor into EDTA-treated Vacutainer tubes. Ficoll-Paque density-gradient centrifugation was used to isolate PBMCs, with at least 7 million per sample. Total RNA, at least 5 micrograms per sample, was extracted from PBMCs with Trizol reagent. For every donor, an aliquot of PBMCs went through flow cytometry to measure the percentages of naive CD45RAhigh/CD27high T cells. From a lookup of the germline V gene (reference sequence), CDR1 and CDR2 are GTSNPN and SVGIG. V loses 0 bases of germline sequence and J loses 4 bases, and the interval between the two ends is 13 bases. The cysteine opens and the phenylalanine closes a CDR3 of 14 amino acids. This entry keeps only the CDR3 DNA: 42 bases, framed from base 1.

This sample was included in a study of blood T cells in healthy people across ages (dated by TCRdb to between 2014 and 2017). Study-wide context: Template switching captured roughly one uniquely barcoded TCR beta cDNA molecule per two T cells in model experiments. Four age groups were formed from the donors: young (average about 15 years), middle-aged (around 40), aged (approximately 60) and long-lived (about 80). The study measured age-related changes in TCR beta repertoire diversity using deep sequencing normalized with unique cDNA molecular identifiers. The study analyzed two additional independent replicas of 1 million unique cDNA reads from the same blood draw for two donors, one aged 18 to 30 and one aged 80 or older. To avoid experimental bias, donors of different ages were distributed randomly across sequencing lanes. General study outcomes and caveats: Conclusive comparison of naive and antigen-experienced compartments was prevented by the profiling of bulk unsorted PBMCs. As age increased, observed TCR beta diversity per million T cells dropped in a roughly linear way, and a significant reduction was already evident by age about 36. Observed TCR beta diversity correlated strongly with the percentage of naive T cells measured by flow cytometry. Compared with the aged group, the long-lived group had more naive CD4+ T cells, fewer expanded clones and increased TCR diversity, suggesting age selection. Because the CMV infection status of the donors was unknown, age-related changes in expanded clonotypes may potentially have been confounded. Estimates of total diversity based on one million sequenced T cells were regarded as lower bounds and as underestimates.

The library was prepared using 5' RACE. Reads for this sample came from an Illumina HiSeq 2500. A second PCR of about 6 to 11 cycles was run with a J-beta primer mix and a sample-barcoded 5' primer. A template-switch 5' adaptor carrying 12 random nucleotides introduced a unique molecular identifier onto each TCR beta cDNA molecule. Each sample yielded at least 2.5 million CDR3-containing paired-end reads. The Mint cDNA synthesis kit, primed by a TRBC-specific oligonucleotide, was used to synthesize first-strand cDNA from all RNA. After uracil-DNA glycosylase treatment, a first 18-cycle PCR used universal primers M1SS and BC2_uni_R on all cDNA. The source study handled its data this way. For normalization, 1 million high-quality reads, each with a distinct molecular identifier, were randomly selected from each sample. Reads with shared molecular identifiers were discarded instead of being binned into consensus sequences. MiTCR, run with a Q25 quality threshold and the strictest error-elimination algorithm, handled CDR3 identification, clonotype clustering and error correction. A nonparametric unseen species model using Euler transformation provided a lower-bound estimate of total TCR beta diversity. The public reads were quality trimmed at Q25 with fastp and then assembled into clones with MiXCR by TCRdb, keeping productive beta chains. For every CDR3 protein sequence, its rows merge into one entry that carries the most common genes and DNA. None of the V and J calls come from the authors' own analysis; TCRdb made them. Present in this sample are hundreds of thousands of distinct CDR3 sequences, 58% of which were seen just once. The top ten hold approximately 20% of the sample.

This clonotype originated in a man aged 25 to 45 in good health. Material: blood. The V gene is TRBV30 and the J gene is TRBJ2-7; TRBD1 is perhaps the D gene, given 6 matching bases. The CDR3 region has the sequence CAWSVARGSYEQYF. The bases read TGTGCCTGGAGTGTAGCCAGGGGAAGTTACGAGCAGTACTTC. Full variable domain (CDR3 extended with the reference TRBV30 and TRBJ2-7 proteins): SQTIHQWPATLVQPVGSPLSLECTVEGTSNPNLYWYRQAAGRGLQLLFYSVGIGQISSEVPQNLSASRPQDRQFILSSKKLLLSDSGFYLCAWSVARGSYEQYFGPGTRLTVT.